The 22 T cell receptor beta chains listed next were all sequenced from one sample in a study of beta chain features in type 1 diabetes. Study-wide findings and caveats: Type 1 diabetes patients had TCRB CDR3s that were shorter (moderately but significantly so) in all four CD4+ subsets.

Which antigens these TCRs recognize remains unknown. cDNA synthesis used the whole RNA isolate, giving expressed TCRB sequences. Repertoires were generated with immunoSEQ multiplex PCR, while TCRdb's copy carries only in-frame clones and drops some. The sample lists approximately 730,000 clones, around an eighth occurring once. The sample consisted of naive CD4+ T cells from blood. All receptors derive from a man aged 18 to 30 with type 1 diabetes.

In its sample, this clone was seen a few times. The chain links TRBV7-9 to TRBJ1-6; no definite D call. The V and J ends lost 3 bases and 9 bases respectively, with 12 bases between them. CDR3 length equals 14 residues. Per germline, CDR1 SEHNR and CDR2 FQNEAQ (reference sequence). DNA for the CDR3: TGTGCCAGCAGCTTGACGGATTACAGTTCACCCCTCCACTTT. As protein: CASSLTDYSSPLHF.

This chain uses TRBV18 with TRBJ1-1; tentative D call: TRBD1 (6 bases). V was pared by 3 bases and J by 8 bases, with 13 bases between. The CDR3 has 13 residues. CDR1 and CDR2 from the germline V gene are KGHSH and LQKENI. Here the CDR3 DNA reads TGTGCCAGCTCACCCCTCCAAGGACAGGAAGCTTTCTTT. It encodes CASSPLQGQEAFF.

The V call is TRBV5-6, the J call TRBJ1-5, with 8 bases fitting TRBD1. Germline CDR1 SGHDT, CDR2 YYEEEE. The CDR3 runs 16 residues. The ends lost 3 bases at V and 0 bases at J; junction bases unmatched: 5. DNA for the CDR3: TGTGCCAGCAGCTGGGGACAGGCCGATAGCAATCAGCCCCAGCATTTT. It encodes CASSWGQADSNQPQHF.

On this clone: Other nucleotide sequences in the sample specify the same CDR3. The rearrangement uses TRBV7-2 and TRBJ1-1; maybe TRBD1 (6 bases). The CDR3 loop spans 13 amino acids. Germline V lookup: CDR1 SGHTA, CDR2 FQGNSA. V was shortened by 5 bases and J by 1 base, with 8 bases between the two germline ends. The CDR3 region is CASSLGQNTEAFF. CDR3 coding DNA: TGTGCCAGCAGCCTGGGACAGAACACTGAAGCTTTCTTT.

The chain links TRBV6-5 to TRBJ1-1; 7 bases are a match to TRBD1. Per germline, CDR1 MNHEY and CDR2 SVGAGI. V gave up 3 bases and J gave up 1 base; unmatched junction bases: 5. This CDR3 spans 15 amino acids. The CDR3 loop reads CASSYPGQTNTEAFF. The CDR3 DNA follows: TGTGCCAGCAGTTATCCGGGACAGACGAACACTGAAGCTTTCTTT.

This chain joins TRBV11-2 and TRBJ2-3; perhaps TRBD2 as D (7 bases). Germline V gene data show CDR1 as SGHAT and CDR2 as FQNNGV. The CDR3 consists of 15 residues. V lost 4 bases and J 2 bases, leaving 13 bases between the germline ends. The CDR3 coding sequence is TGTGCCAGCAGCTCTATACGGGGGGCCACAGATACGCAGTATTTT. Translation: CASSSIRGATDTQYF. Full variable domain (remainder filled in from reference TRBV11-2 and TRBJ2-3): EAGVAQSPRYKIIEKRQSVAFWCNPISGHATLYWYQQILGQGPKLLIQFQNNGVVDDSQLPKDRFSAERLKGVDSTLKIQPAKLEDSAVYLCASSSIRGATDTQYFGPGTRLTVL.

The rearrangement uses TRBV20-1 and TRBJ1-2, with D hard to call. The CDR3 spans 11 residues. Trimming cost V 7 bases and J 0 bases, with 6 bases left between them. Germline CDR1 and CDR2: DFQATT and SNEGSKA (reference sequence). DNA for the CDR3: TGCAGTGACCGCCCTAACTATGGCTACACCTTC. The encoded protein is CSDRPNYGYTF.

The chain employs TRBV30 and TRBJ2-3; 11 bases line up with TRBD2. CDR1 and CDR2 from the germline V gene are GTSNPN and SVGIG (reference sequence). The CDR3 has 16 amino acids. J gave up 4 bases and V 2 bases, and 8 bases lay outside the gene matches. As DNA, the CDR3 is TGTGCCTGGAGTCCCGGACTAGCGGGTGGGTCAGATACGCAGTATTTT. This gives the protein CAWSPGLAGGSDTQYF.

Regarding this clone: The sample has other DNA sequences that encode this CDR3 too. The genes are TRBV27 and TRBJ1-2, with D perhaps TRBD1 (5 bases). This CDR3 comprises 11 residues. The germline V gene encodes CDR1 MNHEY and CDR2 SMNVEV (reference sequence). The V and J ends lost 6 bases and 5 bases respectively, with 7 bases between them. The CDR3 coding sequence is TGTGCCAGCAGCCAGGGTTATGGCTACACCTTC. Its protein product is CASSQGYGYTF.

The V call is TRBV4-1, the J call TRBJ1-1; D not resolved. The CDR3 runs 11 residues. Trimming cost V 5 bases and J 8 bases, with 9 bases left between them. Germline V gene data show CDR1 as MGHRA and CDR2 as YSYEKL. The CDR3 sequence is CASSTRKEAFF. The CDR3 DNA reads as TGCGCCAGCAGCACCCGAAAAGAAGCTTTCTTT.

This clone has only a few counts. The V call is TRBV18, the J call TRBJ2-1; tentatively, D is TRBD2 (5 bases). Trimming removed 10 bases at V and 2 bases at J, with 12 bases between. The CDR3 contains 13 residues. The V gene's germline CDR1 is KGHSH and CDR2 LQKENI. CDR3 coding DNA: TGTGCCATCAAGACTACCCCCTACAATGAGCAGTTCTTC. It yields the protein CAIKTTPYNEQFF.

The chain links TRBV7-8 to TRBJ2-2; D may match TRBD1 or TRBD2 (5 bases each). Germline CDR1 SGHVS, CDR2 FQNEAQ. This CDR3 is 17 amino acids long. V lost 5 bases to trimming and J lost 0 bases, with 16 bases between them. CDR3 protein: CASSPHPGPPNTGELFF. CDR3 nucleotides: TGTGCCAGCAGCCCACATCCGGGACCACCGAACACCGGGGAGCTGTTTTTT.

This clone appeared a few times. V and J are TRBV2 and TRBJ1-5; 9 nucleotides line up with TRBD1. Per the germline V gene, CDR1 is SNHLY and CDR2 is FYNNEI. The CDR3 spans 15 residues. The ends lost 3 bases at V and 5 bases at J; junction bases unmatched: 5. In nucleotides, the CDR3 is TGTGCCAGCAGTGATACAGGGGGCGGGGATCAGCCCCAGCATTTT. Translated: CASSDTGGGDQPQHF.

In its sample, this clone was seen a few times. V and J are TRBV4-1 and TRBJ2-7; D gene uncertain. Trimming took off 0 bases at V and 1 base at J, with 10 bases between the two ends. This CDR3 has 15 residues. In germline, CDR1 is MGHRA, CDR2 YSYEKL. The CDR3 loop is CASSQEGSRSYEQYF. In nucleotides, the CDR3 is TGCGCCAGCAGCCAAGAGGGAAGTAGGTCCTACGAGCAGTACTTC.

Regarding this clone: One base away lies a much larger clone, so this may be a sequencing read error. This rearrangement joins TRBV7-6 to TRBJ2-1; D ambiguous. Trimming removed 5 bases from V and 4 bases from J, with 3 bases in between. CDR1 SGHVS and CDR2 FNYEAQ come from the germline V gene. There are 11 residues in the CDR3. CDR3 region: CASSPYNEQFF. The CDR3 region has the DNA TGTGCCAGCAGCCCTTACAATGAGCAGTTCTTC.

The CDR3 nucleotides read TGTGCCAGCAGTACGGGGGGAGCCAAAAACATTCAGTACTTC. Residues: CASSTGGAKNIQYF. The rearrangement uses TRBV27 and TRBJ2-4, with 7 bases identical to TRBD2. The CDR3 runs 14 residues. V gave up 5 bases and J gave up 0 bases; unmatched junction bases: 1. Germline-derived CDR1 and CDR2 are MNHEY and SMNVEV (reference sequence).

This clone was observed a few times. The chain uses TRBV28 and TRBJ2-3; 14 bases agree with TRBD2. The CDR3 is 17 residues long. In germline, CDR1 is MDHEN, CDR2 SYDVKM. V shed 4 bases and J 4 bases; nucleotides not matched to a gene: 7. The CDR3 spells CASSSLLGLAGADTQYF. The CDR3 DNA reads as TGTGCCAGCAGTTCCCTATTGGGACTAGCGGGGGCAGATACGCAGTATTTT.

This clone was seen more than once but under ten times. The chain is built from TRBV30 and TRBJ1-1, with D hard to call. CDR1 and CDR2 (germline): GTSNPN, SVGIG (reference sequence). Trimming cost V 0 bases and J 7 bases, with 9 bases left between them. The CDR3 covers 12 residues. The CDR3 DNA reads as TGTGCCTGGAGTGTACTGGGGTTTGAAGCTTTCTTT. Residues: CAWSVLGFEAFF.

V usage is TRBV7-9 and J usage is TRBJ2-5; TRBD1 matches at 9 bases. J gave up 5 bases and V 2 bases, and 6 bases lay outside the gene matches. The CDR3 sequence is 15 residues long. CDR1 is SEHNR, CDR2 FQNEAQ, per germline (reference sequence). In nucleotides, the CDR3 is TGTGCCAGCAGCTTAATACAGGGGGCAAGGGAGACCCAGTACTTC. It translates to CASSLIQGARETQYF.

J is TRBJ2-7 and V is TRBV29-1; TRBD2 matches 7 bases. The V segment lost 1 base and the J segment 7 bases; nucleotides outside the gene matches: 7. The CDR3 length is 13 residues. Germline V lookup: CDR1 SQVTM, CDR2 ANQGSEA. The CDR3 is CSVEAVVGGEQYF. CDR3 in DNA: TGCAGCGTTGAAGCGGTAGTCGGGGGGGAGCAGTACTTC.

This clone was counted between two and nine times. J is TRBJ2-2 and V is TRBV29-1; D is unresolved. CDR1 is SQVTM and CDR2 is ANQGSEA in the germline V gene. The CDR3 has 15 amino acids. Deletions cut 6 bases from V and 4 bases from J, with 18 bases between. The CDR3: CSVTTNGRGTGELFF. CDR3 nucleotides: TGCAGCGTCACTACCAATGGTCGTGGCACCGGGGAGCTGTTTTTT.

The chain recombines TRBV7-9 with TRBJ1-2; maybe TRBD1 (5 bases). CDR1 and CDR2 from the germline V gene are SEHNR and FQNEAQ (reference sequence). The CDR3 runs to 15 residues. Trimming pared 0 bases from V and 8 bases from J, leaving 16 bases between. CDR3 sequence reads: CASSLAAGPLAGYTF. CDR3 bases: TGTGCCAGCAGCTTAGCGGCGGGACCACTGGCAGGCTACACCTTC.